The clone carrying this T cell receptor (beta chain) is medium-sized (0.01 to 0.1%) within its sample. Its antigen is unknown. Here immunoSEQ multiplex PCR was the method, and the copy in TCRdb shows in-frame clones only, minus some. This table has more than 1,200 clones, about 20% appearing once. The sample is drawn from a study of T cells in localized non-small cell lung cancer. Study-level results: Heterogeneity cannot be ruled out, as sequencing used one tumor region only. Appearing in adjacent lung were a median roughly 60 of the top 100 tumor clones.

The CDR3 loop spans 14 amino acids. The germline gives CDR1 MNHGY, CDR2 SAAAGT. V lost 0 bases and J lost 5; bases outside the gene matches: 3. The source material was normal lung tissue next to the tumor, sampled before any cancer treatment. The chain employs TRBV6-8 and TRBJ1-1, with 7 bases that match TRBD1. The origin of this receptor is a male donor aged 60 or older with stage I squamous cell lung carcinoma. The CDR3 nucleotides read TGTGCCAGCAGTTACTCGACAGGGTTGACTGAAGCTTTCTTT. Its protein product is CASSYSTGLTEAFF.